This TCR beta chain emerged from a study of T-cell memory formation after mild COVID-19 (dated by TCRdb to about 2021). Broadly, across the study: TCR sequence clusters from the two donors were largely donor specific. In a couple of donors, T-cell clones that expanded and contracted after mild COVID-19 were tracked by sequencing TCRalpha and TCRbeta repertoires over time. The cohort was made up of two young adult volunteers, one female and one male, who were previously healthy.

Sequencer: Illumina NovaSeq 6000. Using 5'RACE with constant-segment primers, TCRalpha and TCRbeta cDNA libraries were constructed, with sample barcodes and unique molecular identifiers added in the process. Trizol reagent was used to extract RNA from every sample. Libraries were amplified in two PCR steps, with a second sample barcode and Illumina TruSeq adapters added in the second step. Sequencing of the libraries was done on an Illumina NovaSeq, producing 2 x 150 bp paired-end reads. The paper's processing steps were these. With migec v1.2.7, reads were demultiplexed and then collapsed into UMI-guided consensus sequences. Using mixcr v2.1.11, UMI consensuses were aligned to TRA and TRB V and J templates and then assembled into clonotypes. A clonotype was counted as expanded or contracted only when both edgeR and NoisET called the clonotype significant, with the noise models trained on biological replicates. For edgeR calls, a false discovery rate-adjusted p below 0.01 and a log2 fold-change threshold of 1 were applied. As an exploratory analysis of dynamics, max-normalized trajectories of the 1000 most abundant clonotypes were examined by PCA with hierarchical clustering. The CD4 or CD8 phenotype of responding clones was assigned using the separately sequenced CD4+ and CD8+ repertoires. The public reads were reprocessed in TCRdb via fastp at Q25 and MiXCR, keeping in-frame beta chains. Under each unique CDR3 protein, matching rows form one entry showing the most common genes and DNA. In this record, the V and J calls reflect TCRdb's handling and not the investigators' own analysis. The sample includes 250,000 or so distinct CDR3 sequences, with over 15% observed a single time. Clones ranked in the top ten supply more than 20% of the sample.

On this clonotype: Its antigen remains unidentified. Qualities for individual bases were not recorded, and no much larger clone is one base off.

PBMCs were isolated by Ficoll-Paque density gradient centrifugation. CDR1 and CDR2, per the germline V gene (reference sequence), are SEHNR and FQNEAQ. V is reduced by 2 bases and J by 6 bases, leaving a spacing of 7 bases between them. The CDR3, cysteine through phenylalanine, is 12 amino acids long. CDR3 DNA is the only sequence kept; it has 36 bases, read in frame from the first base. What the authors observed across the whole study: Contracting CD4+ clones appeared mostly in the CM and EM memory subsets, whereas CD8+ clones were enriched in EMRA. Whether the second-wave clones peaking on day 37 were SARS-CoV-2 specific was not confirmed. The detection of some responding clones in pre-infection memory suggests that pre-existing cross-reactive memory T cells joined the SARS-CoV-2 response. Clones that contracted from day 15 to 85 showed balanced CD4/CD8 phenotypes, whereas a second wave of clones that expanded from day 15 to 37 leaned towards CD4+. The study covered only a couple of mild cases, and larger cohorts including severe cases with pre-infection samples were considered necessary.

Material for sequencing was PBMCs or a T cell subset sorted from them (not recorded which). This clonotype was sampled from a man between 18 and 29 years old who had mild COVID-19 (a few samples of this study predate the infection). The sample titles of this study are shuffled in the database, so cell type and time point are left out; the donor was told from shared clones. The sequence links TRBV7-9 to TRBJ2-5, with the D gene too uncertain to name. The nucleotide sequence is TGTGCCAGCAGCTTAAGTAGTCAGACCCAGTACTTC. Its translation reads: CASSLSSQTQYF.